This T cell receptor beta chain was sequenced for a study of CD8+ T cells in alopecia areata (dated by TCRdb to 2017 to 2018). With respect to the entire study: The treated patients took part in an open-label pilot trial in which moderate-to-severe alopecia areata was treated with oral tofacitinib at 5 to 10 mg twice daily. Biopsies were taken from tofacitinib-treated patients at baseline and at 4 and 24 weeks of treatment, and a later scalp biopsy was taken in several of the tofacitinib-treated patients. TCRbeta CDR3 regions were amplified by immunoSEQ multiplex PCR using 35 Vbeta forward and 13 Jbeta reverse primers. Scalp clonality was compared across normal scalp (n=4), patchy alopecia areata scalp (n=8), and alopecia totalis/universalis scalp (n=8). Human TCRbeta sequencing covered scalp tissue and sorted CD4+ and CD8+ peripheral blood T cells from patchy and totalis/universalis alopecia areata patients and healthy controls. To study T cell clonal expansion in alopecia areata, the researchers applied high-throughput TCRbeta sequencing to both the C3H/HeJ mouse model and human patients. RNA came from the PAXgene miRNA kit for fixed scalp, the miRNeasy kit for PBMCs, and the RNeasy kit for mouse skin. Patients stayed on tofacitinib for 6 to 18 months and then had 6 months of follow-up off drug so that delayed response and recurrence could be assessed.

Library creation used the immunoSEQ multiplex PCR assay. RNA was extracted from all samples and reverse transcribed into cDNA as template for TCR sequencing. SuperScript III was used for first-strand cDNA synthesis, primed with a 2:1 mix of oligo-dT and random hexamers. A synthetic immune receptor repertoire was used to assess amplification bias, and residual bias was removed computationally. The authors' pipeline ran thus. Raw reads were preprocessed for error removal, and CDR3 was defined according to IMGT conventions as running from the conserved cysteine to phenylalanine. To get clonality, Shannon entropy was normalized by log2 of the number of productive unique TCRs and the result was subtracted from 1. Whether scalp clones were CD4 or CD8 was inferred by matching scalp TCRbeta sequences against CD4 and CD8 repertoires sorted from blood. TCRdb limited this immuneACCESS table to in-frame rearrangements with V and J called. A share of clones is missing; checked studies link under half to unresolved V genes, and the rest is unexplained. Clone size and the V and J calls come from that table; the DNA yielded D and trimming. This sample comprises some 240,000 clones, 50% to 60% of them detected only once. Clones ranked in the top ten supply over 0.4% of the sample.

The investigation overall reported the following: Higher clonality and more expanded CD8+ clones were observed in lesional scalp than in normal scalp, particularly in alopecia totalis/universalis, a finding suggestive of antigenic drive. Compared with mice, TCR sequences shared between patients were less clear, possibly partly because of HLA diversity across the patient population. Scalp TCR repertoire analysis is complicated because resident alphabeta T cells in normal human skin are also sequenced, whereas mouse skin is dominated by gammadelta T cells.

Per the publication, the time point label means: baseline before oral tofacitinib. Lesional scalp punch biopsies and peripheral blood were obtained from alopecia areata patients. PBMCs were separated by density centrifugation and stained for CD3, CD4 and CD8, after which CD4+ and CD8+ T cells were sorted on a FACSAria. The CDR3 runs 15 amino acids, cysteine and phenylalanine included. CDR3 DNA is the only sequence kept; it has 45 bases, read in frame from the first base. V sheds 1 base and J sheds 5 bases, leaving 13 bases between their ends. The germline V gene (reference sequence) gives CDR1 as SGHNT and CDR2 as YYREEE. As to this clone: The target of this receptor is not known. Within one base of it there is no much larger clone, and no base qualities were kept.

The sequence links TRBV5-4 to TRBJ2-1, and the D gene may be TRBD1, 6 bases matching. The material was CD4+ T cells sorted from blood, obtained at week 0. This sequence was found in a human donor with alopecia areata. The DNA is TGTGCCAGCAGCTTGTCTTGGGGGCCAAACAATGAGCAGTTCTTC. It codes for CASSLSWGPNNEQFF.